This is a list of T cell receptor beta chains from one sample in a study of blood T cell repertoires in COVID-19. Sequencing was performed with immunoSEQ multiplex PCR; in TCRdb, only in-frame clones are kept and a portion is missing. The sample includes approximately 170,000 clones, about 80% of them seen just once. Sequencing was carried out using peripheral blood. These receptors were taken from a woman at least 80 years old with acute or convalescent COVID-19. CDR3s include the opening cysteine and the closing phenylalanine or tryptophan. Each record gives: clone size, D gene, V gene, CDR3 length, J gene, CDR3 protein, CDR3 DNA. A D gene is named only where the DNA matches it firmly. Size values are once, few and many counts, or a class for expanded clones, and some rows have none.

.,TRBD2,TRBV7-2,15,TRBJ2-3,CASRAPGGRGDTQYF,TGTGCCAGCAGGGCCCCGGGAGGGCGGGGAGATACGCAGTATTTT
.,.,TRBV6-5,13,TRBJ1-4,CAVGGGWNEKLFF,TGTGCCGTCGGGGGGGGCTGGAATGAAAAACTGTTTTTT
once,.,TRBV28,19,TRBJ1-5,CASSPTGTFSLGSNQPQHF,TGTGCCAGCAGTCCGACAGGCACATTTTCTCTCGGTAGCAATCAGCCCCAGCATTTT
.,.,TRBV4-1,15,TRBJ2-5,CASSQLTGYQETQYF,TGCGCCAGCAGCCAACTTACAGGGTACCAAGAGACCCAGTACTTC
.,.,TRBV7-9,15,TRBJ1-2,CASSLGGTSNYGYTF,TGTGCCAGCAGCTTAGGGGGCACCAGTAACTATGGCTACACCTTC
.,TRBD1,TRBV3-1/TRBV3-2,16,TRBJ1-5,CASSQHGTGGDQPQHF,TGTGCCAGCAGCCAACACGGGACAGGGGGAGATCAGCCCCAGCATTTT
.,.,TRBV2,12,TRBJ1-2,CASSEATSGYTF,TGTGCCAGCAGTGAAGCAACAAGTGGCTACACCTTC
.,.,TRBV24-1,15,TRBJ2-3,CATSAGGASTDTQYF,TGTGCCACCAGTGCGGGCGGGGCTAGCACAGATACGCAGTATTTT
.,TRBD2,TRBV7-7,19,TRBJ2-5,CASSLRRTSGGGTQETQYF,TGTGCTAGCAGCTTGCGTCGGACTAGCGGGGGGGGAACACAAGAGACCCAGTACTTC
.,TRBD2,TRBV28,15,TRBJ2-2,CASSLAGEWAGELFF,TGTGCCAGCAGTTTGGCGGGGGAATGGGCCGGGGAGCTGTTTTTT
.,.,TRBV18,15,TRBJ1-2,CASSQPPQGNYGYTF,TGTGCCAGCTCCCAGCCCCCGCAGGGAAACTATGGCTACACCTTC
.,TRBD1,TRBV6-5,15,TRBJ2-1,CASSRTGGPYNEQFF,TGTGCCAGCAGCAGGACAGGGGGTCCCTACAATGAGCAGTTCTTC
.,TRBD1,TRBV19,15,TRBJ2-2,CASLPGQGASGELFF,TGTGCCAGCCTTCCGGGACAGGGGGCCTCCGGGGAGCTGTTTTTT
.,TRBD2,TRBV6-2/TRBV6-3,17,TRBJ2-1,CASSFWPVAGGGNEQFF,TGTGCCAGCAGCTTCTGGCCGGTAGCGGGGGGCGGGAATGAGCAGTTCTTC
few,TRBD2,TRBV28,16,TRBJ2-7,CASSRDSTGLTYEQYF,TGTGCCAGCAGTCGCGACTCTACGGGACTAACCTACGAGCAGTACTTC
.,TRBD1,TRBV14,14,TRBJ1-1,CASSQVTGGTEAFF,TGTGCCAGCAGCCAAGTGACAGGGGGCACTGAAGCTTTCTTT
.,TRBD1,TRBV10-1,15,TRBJ1-5,CASNKGQGISQPQHF,TGCGCCAGCAACAAAGGACAGGGGATTTCCCAGCCCCAGCATTTT
.,.,TRBV29-1,13,TRBJ1-1,CSVVRGLNTEAFF,TGCAGCGTTGTAAGGGGCCTGAACACTGAAGCTTTCTTT
.,.,TRBV7-2,14,TRBJ1-1,CASSSQGPNTEAFF,TGTGCCAGCAGCTCGCAGGGCCCGAACACTGAAGCTTTCTTT
.,.,TRBV2,12,TRBJ1-2,CASSQENYGYTF,TGTGCCAGCAGCCAGGAAAACTATGGCTACACCTTC
few,.,TRBV4-1,17,TRBJ1-2,CASSQDRSLKANYGYTF,TGCGCCAGCAGCCAAGATAGGAGTCTCAAAGCTAACTATGGCTACACCTTC
.,.,TRBV13,13,TRBJ1-6,CASSQTRNSPLHF,TGTGCCAGCAGCCAGACAAGGAATTCACCCCTCCACTTT
.,TRBD1,TRBV4-1,15,TRBJ1-2,CASSQVPGQGAKDTF,TGCGCCAGCAGCCAAGTTCCGGGACAGGGGGCTAAGGACACCTTC